This TCR beta chain was recovered during a study of blood T cells in healthy people across ages. Turning to the study itself: Template switching recovered approximately one barcoded beta molecule for every two T cells.

In germline, CDR1 is LGHNA, CDR2 YNFKEQ. J gave up 8 bases and V 3 bases, and 8 bases lay outside the gene matches. This CDR3 comprises 14 residues. This clonotype was observed a few times. Its antigen is still unknown. With a J-beta primer mix and a sample-barcoded 5' primer, a second PCR ran about 6 to 11 cycles. MiXCR, run by TCRdb on the 5' RACE reads, gives a single entry per CDR3 protein. Among about 1.8 million distinct CDR3 sequences, roughly 49% were seen once, and the ten largest hold 2.1%. Study-wide findings and caveats: With age, beta diversity per million T cells declined roughly linearly, significantly by 35 to 40. A conclusive naive versus antigen-experienced comparison was prevented by the unsorted PBMCs.

The chain uses TRBV4-2 and TRBJ1-2; 8 bases agree with TRBD1. The sequenced sample was blood. The receptor was isolated from a middle-aged woman in good health. The CDR3 sequence is CASSQGQEVGGYTF. The CDR3 DNA reads as TGTGCCAGCAGCCAGGGACAGGAAGTTGGCGGCTACACCTTC.